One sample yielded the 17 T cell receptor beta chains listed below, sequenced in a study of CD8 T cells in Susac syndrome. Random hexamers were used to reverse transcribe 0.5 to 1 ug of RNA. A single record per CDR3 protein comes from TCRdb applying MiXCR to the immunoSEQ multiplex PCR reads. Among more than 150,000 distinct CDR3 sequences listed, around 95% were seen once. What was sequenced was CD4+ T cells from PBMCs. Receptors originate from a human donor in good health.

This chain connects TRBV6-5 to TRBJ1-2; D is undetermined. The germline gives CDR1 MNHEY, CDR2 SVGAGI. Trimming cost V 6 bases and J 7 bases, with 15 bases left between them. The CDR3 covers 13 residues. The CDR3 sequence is CASSQTGGGGYTF. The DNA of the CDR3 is TGTGCCAGCAGCCAAACCGGAGGTGGTGGCTACACCTTC.

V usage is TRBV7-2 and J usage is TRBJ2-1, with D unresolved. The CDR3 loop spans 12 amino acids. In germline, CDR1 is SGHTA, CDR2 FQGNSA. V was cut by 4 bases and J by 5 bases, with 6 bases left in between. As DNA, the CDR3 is TGTGCCAGCAGCTCAATGAACAATGAGCAGTTCTTC. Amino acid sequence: CASSSMNNEQFF.

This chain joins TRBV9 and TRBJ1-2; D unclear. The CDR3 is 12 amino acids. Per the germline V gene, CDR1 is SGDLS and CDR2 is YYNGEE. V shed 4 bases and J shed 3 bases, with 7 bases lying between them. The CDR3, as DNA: TGTGCCAGCAGCCCACTTGACTATGGCTACACCTTC. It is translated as CASSPLDYGYTF.

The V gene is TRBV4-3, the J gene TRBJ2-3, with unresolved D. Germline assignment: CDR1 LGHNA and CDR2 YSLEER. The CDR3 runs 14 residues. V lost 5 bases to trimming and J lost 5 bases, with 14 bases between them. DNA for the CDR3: TGCGCCAGCAGCGTAAGTCCCTGGGAAGATACGCAGTATTTT. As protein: CASSVSPWEDTQYF.

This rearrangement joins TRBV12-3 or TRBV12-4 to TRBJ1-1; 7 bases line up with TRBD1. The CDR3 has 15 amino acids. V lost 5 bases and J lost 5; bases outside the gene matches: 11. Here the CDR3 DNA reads TGTGCCAGCAGTCCAACACCGACAGGGAGGACTGAAGCTTTCTTT. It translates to CASSPTPTGRTEAFF.

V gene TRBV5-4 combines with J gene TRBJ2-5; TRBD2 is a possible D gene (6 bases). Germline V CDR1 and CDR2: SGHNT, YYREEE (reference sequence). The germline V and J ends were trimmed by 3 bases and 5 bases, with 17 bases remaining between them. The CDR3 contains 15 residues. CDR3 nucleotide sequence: TGTGCCAGCAGCTATGGTGGAGGGAGGAGGGAGACCCAGTACTTC. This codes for CASSYGGGRRETQYF.

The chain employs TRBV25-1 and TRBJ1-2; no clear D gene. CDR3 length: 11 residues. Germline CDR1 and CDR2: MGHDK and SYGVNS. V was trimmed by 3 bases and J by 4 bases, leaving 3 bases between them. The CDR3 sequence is CASSDLYGYTF. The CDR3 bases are TGTGCCAGCAGTGATCTCTATGGCTACACCTTC.

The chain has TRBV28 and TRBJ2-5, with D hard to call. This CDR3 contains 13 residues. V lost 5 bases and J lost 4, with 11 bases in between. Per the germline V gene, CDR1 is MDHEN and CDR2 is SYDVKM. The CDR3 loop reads CASSQVTRETQYF. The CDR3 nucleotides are TGTGCCAGCAGTCAGGTCACACGAGAGACCCAGTACTTC.

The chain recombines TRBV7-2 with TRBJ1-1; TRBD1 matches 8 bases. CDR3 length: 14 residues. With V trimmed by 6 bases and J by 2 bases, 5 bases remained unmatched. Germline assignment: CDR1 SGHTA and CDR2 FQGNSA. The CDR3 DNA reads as TGTGCCAGCAGACAGGACAGGGCAAACACTGAAGCTTTCTTT. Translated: CASRQDRANTEAFF.

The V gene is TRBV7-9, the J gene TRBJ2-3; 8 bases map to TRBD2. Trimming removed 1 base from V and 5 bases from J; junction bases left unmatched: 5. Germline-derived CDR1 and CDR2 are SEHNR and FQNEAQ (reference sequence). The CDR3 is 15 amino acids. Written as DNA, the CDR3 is TGTGCCAGCAGCTTAGATGGACTAGCCGGAGATACGCAGTATTTT. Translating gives CASSLDGLAGDTQYF.

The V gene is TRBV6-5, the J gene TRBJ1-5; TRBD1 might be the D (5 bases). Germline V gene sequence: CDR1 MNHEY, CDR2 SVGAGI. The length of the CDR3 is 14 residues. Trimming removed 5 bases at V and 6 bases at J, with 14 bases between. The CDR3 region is CASSKGVGSQPQHF. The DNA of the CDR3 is TGTGCCAGCAGTAAAGGGGTGGGAAGTCAGCCCCAGCATTTT.

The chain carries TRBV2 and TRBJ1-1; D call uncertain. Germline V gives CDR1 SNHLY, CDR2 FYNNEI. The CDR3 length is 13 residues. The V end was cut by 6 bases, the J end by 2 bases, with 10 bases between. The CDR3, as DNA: TGTGCCAGCAGGCCAGCGGCCAACACTGAAGCTTTCTTT. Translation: CASRPAANTEAFF.

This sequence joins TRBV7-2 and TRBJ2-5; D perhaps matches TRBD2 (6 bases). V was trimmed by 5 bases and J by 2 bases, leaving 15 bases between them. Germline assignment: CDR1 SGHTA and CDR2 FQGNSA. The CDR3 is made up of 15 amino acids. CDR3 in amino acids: CASSLRGSGQETQYF. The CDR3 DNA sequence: TGTGCCAGCAGCCTGCGTGGTAGCGGACAAGAGACCCAGTACTTC.

CDR3 protein: CSATLAGGHEQFF. DNA for the CDR3: TGCAGTGCTACGCTAGCGGGGGGACATGAGCAGTTCTTC. J is TRBJ2-1 and V is TRBV20-1; 11 bases match TRBD2. After removal of 4 bases from V and 8 bases from J, the junction contained 4 bases not matched to a gene. The CDR3 runs to 13 residues. Germline V gene sequence: CDR1 DFQATT, CDR2 SNEGSKA (reference sequence).

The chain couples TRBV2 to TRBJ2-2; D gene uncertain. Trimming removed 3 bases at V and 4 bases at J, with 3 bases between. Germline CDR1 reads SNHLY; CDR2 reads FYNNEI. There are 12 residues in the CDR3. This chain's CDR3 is CASSESTGELFF. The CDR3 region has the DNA TGTGCCAGCAGTGAGAGCACCGGGGAGCTGTTTTTT.

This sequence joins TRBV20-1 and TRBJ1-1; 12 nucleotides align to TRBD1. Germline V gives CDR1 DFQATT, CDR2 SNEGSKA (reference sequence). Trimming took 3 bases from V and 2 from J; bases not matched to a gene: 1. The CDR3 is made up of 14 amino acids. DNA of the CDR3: TGCAGTGCTAGGGGACAGGGGGCCAACACTGAAGCTTTCTTT. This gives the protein CSARGQGANTEAFF.

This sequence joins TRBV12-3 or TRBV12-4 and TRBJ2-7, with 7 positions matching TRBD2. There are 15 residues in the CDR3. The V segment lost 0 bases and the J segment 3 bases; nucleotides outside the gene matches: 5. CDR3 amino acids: CASSLASGGVYEQYF. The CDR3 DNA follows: TGTGCCAGCAGTTTAGCGTCGGGAGGCGTCTACGAGCAGTACTTC.